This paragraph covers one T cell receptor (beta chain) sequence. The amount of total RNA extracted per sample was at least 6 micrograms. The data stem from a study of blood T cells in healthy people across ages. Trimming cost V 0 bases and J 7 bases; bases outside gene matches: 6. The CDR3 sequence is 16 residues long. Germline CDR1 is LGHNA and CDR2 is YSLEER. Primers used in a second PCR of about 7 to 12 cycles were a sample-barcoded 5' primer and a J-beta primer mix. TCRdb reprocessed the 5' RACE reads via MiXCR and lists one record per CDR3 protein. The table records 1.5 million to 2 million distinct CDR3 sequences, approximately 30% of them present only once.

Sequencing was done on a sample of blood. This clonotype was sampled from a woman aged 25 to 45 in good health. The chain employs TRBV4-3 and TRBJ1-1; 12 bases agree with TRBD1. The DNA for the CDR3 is TGCGCCAGCAGCCAAGATATGGGACAGGGGGCAGTTGAAGCTTTCTTT. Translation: CASSQDMGQGAVEAFF.